Sequencing of this TCR beta chain was carried out in a study of PD-L1 blockade in urothelial cancer. On the study more broadly: Blood was analyzed 3 weeks (second dose) and 6 weeks after treatment start. Blood samples had a median of 141,255 T cells.

Overall study results and limits: A pretreatment blood TCR clonality that fell below the median predicted better progression-free and overall survival.

The junction had 3 bases not matched to a gene; V was cut back by 5 bases and J by 3 bases. This CDR3 is 14 amino acids long. CDR1 and CDR2 from the germline V gene are SGHNT and YENEEA. Clones were sequenced by immunoSEQ multiplex PCR, and TCRdb holds only the in-frame ones, with some missing. The table includes some 60,000 clones, 86% detected once. Concerning this clone itself: Antigen specificity is unknown.

It was locally advanced or metastatic urothelial carcinoma that patients had. Sample: PBMCs, taken around atezolizumab (anti-PD-L1) treatment. This TCR was sampled from a man aged 50 to 60 with urothelial cancer. This chain uses TRBV11-3 with TRBJ2-1, with 8 bases identical to TRBD1. The CDR3 bases are TGTGCCAGCAGCCGGGACAGGAGCTACAATGAGCAGTTCTTC. Translation gives CASSRDRSYNEQFF.